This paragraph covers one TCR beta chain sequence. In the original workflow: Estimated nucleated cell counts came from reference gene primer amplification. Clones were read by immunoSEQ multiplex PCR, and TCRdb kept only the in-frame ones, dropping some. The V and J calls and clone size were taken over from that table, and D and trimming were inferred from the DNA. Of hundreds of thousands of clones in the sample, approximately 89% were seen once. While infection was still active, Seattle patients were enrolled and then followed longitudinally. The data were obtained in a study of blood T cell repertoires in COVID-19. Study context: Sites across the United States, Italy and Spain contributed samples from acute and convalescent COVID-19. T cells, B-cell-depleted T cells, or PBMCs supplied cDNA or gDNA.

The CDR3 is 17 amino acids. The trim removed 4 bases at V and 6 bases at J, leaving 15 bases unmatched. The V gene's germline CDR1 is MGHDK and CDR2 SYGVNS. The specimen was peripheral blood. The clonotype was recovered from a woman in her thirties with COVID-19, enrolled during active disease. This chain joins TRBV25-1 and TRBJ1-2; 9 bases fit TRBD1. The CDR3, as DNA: TGTGCCAGCAGTGCGGCCGGGACAGGGTCCAGTTCCGATGGCTACACCTTC. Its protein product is CASSAAGTGSSSDGYTF.